The text below deals with one T cell receptor (beta chain). The antigen is not known. This sample stems from a study of T-cell reconstitution after alpha-beta-depleted transplantation in children. The study's findings and limits: The study reportedly traced alpha-beta T cells about two months after transplant to several hundred expanded graft clones. T-cell counts and diversity at one year following transplant were attributed mainly to newly produced T cells. Recipient T cells and thymic progenitors that survived gave rise to the high TCRbeta diversity observed at day 60 in some patients.

Germline V lookup: CDR1 SEHNR, CDR2 FQNEAQ (reference sequence). The CDR3 has 16 residues. The germline V and J ends were trimmed by 1 base and 7 bases, with 17 bases remaining between them. The TCRbeta library incorporated unique molecular identifiers. From the PCR reads, TCRdb called clonotypes with MiXCR, one entry per CDR3 protein. The table lists about 830,000 distinct CDR3 sequences, less than 20% of them singletons. Material: PBMCs, mostly from graft donor cells, obtained 360 days after TCRalphabeta/CD19-depleted stem cell transplant. The J gene is TRBJ2-1, the V gene TRBV7-9, with D maybe TRBD2 (5 bases). The origin of this receptor is a male patient aged 10-17 years who had a stem cell transplant for acute lymphoblastic leukemia, so the T cells may come from the graft donor. For the CDR3, the DNA is TGTGCCAGCAGCTTAGAGTTCTTAGTGAGGGCGAATGAGCAGTTCTTC. Protein: CASSLEFLVRANEQFF.